Shown below are 13 T cell receptor beta chains from a single sample sequenced in a study of cytomegalovirus exposure and HLA in healthy donors. 13 Jbeta primers and 60 Vbeta primers were used for the PCR. Produced via immunoSEQ multiplex PCR; TCRdb's table is partial and in-frame only. The table has about 130,000 clones, 75% to 85% seen once; the top ten hold roughly 2.5%. What was sequenced was PBMCs. All receptors come from a man aged 50-59 years in good health and CMV-seronegative.

This chain joins TRBV4-2 and TRBJ2-7; 7 bases are shared with TRBD1. V lost 0 bases, J lost 2 bases, and 7 bases stayed unmatched. This CDR3 has 16 residues. Germline lookup yields CDR1 LGHNA and CDR2 YNFKEQ. CDR3 sequence: CASSQDWGQPPYEQYF. The CDR3 coding sequence is TGTGCCAGCAGCCAAGATTGGGGACAGCCCCCCTACGAGCAGTACTTC.

This chain links TRBV19 with TRBJ1-6; tentatively, D is TRBD1 (5 bases). The germline CDR1 and CDR2 sequences are LNHDA and SQIVND (reference sequence). The V and J ends lost 3 bases and 15 bases respectively, with 15 bases between them. This CDR3 region has 13 residues. CDR3 loop: CASSIGDWELLHF. DNA for the CDR3: TGTGCCAGTAGTATCGGGGACTGGGAGCTCCTCCACTTT.

This sequence joins TRBV18 and TRBJ2-1; 7 nucleotides match TRBD2. CDR1 and CDR2 from the germline V gene are KGHSH and LQKENI. This CDR3 is 16 amino acids long. Trimming at V came to 3 bases and at J to 5 bases, leaving 10 bases not matched to a gene. CDR3 sequence: CASSPAGGGVHNEQFF. CDR3 sequence (DNA): TGTGCCAGCTCACCCGCCGGTGGGGGGGTACACAATGAGCAGTTCTTC.

This clone was observed a handful of times. This chain uses TRBV2 with TRBJ2-3; 10 bases map to TRBD2. Germline-derived CDR1 and CDR2 are SNHLY and FYNNEI. The CDR3 consists of 15 residues. V shed 6 bases, J shed 4 bases, and the junction held 7 bases outside the gene matches. The CDR3 spells CASRSGGAEADTQYF. The CDR3 region has the DNA TGTGCCAGCAGGAGCGGGGGGGCCGAAGCAGATACGCAGTATTTT.

The CDR3 DNA reads TGCAGCGTTGATGCGAACACAGATACGCAGTATTTT. Residues: CSVDANTDTQYF. The chain carries TRBV29-1 and TRBJ2-3; D remains ambiguous. V was trimmed by 3 bases and J by 2 bases, leaving 6 bases between them. CDR1 is SQVTM, CDR2 ANQGSEA, per germline. CDR3 size: 12 residues.

The rearrangement links TRBV18 to TRBJ1-1, with D possibly TRBD1 on 6 matching bases. V was cut by 3 bases and J by 0 bases, with 14 bases left in between. The CDR3 length is 16 residues. The germline V gene has CDR1 KGHSH and CDR2 LQKENI. The CDR3 reads CASSPTGVPMNTEAFF. In nucleotides, the CDR3 is TGTGCCAGCTCACCGACAGGCGTCCCAATGAACACTGAAGCTTTCTTT.

The J gene is TRBJ1-5, the V gene TRBV4-1; TRBD1 aligns across 7 bases. Germline CDR1 and CDR2: MGHRA and YSYEKL. The ends lost 1 base at V and 2 bases at J; junction bases unmatched: 2. The CDR3 is made up of 15 amino acids. The CDR3 DNA reads as TGCGCCAGCAGCCAAGTTGGGACAGGCAATCAGCCCCAGCATTTT. Translated: CASSQVGTGNQPQHF.

The table lists this clone with a count of one. The chain employs TRBV7-2 and TRBJ2-7; tentative D call: TRBD2 (6 bases). The CDR3 runs to 13 residues. Germline CDR1 SGHTA, CDR2 FQGNSA. Deletions cut 1 base from V and 3 bases from J, with 7 bases between. For the CDR3, the DNA is TGTGCCAGCAGCTTAGTGGAGGGCTACGAGCAGTACTTC. Its translation is CASSLVEGYEQYF.

The chain couples TRBV6-1 to TRBJ2-5; 8 nucleotides align to TRBD1. V lost 5 bases, J lost 6 bases, and 8 bases stayed unmatched. The CDR3 totals 14 residues. The germline gives CDR1 MNHNS, CDR2 SASEGT. In DNA, the CDR3 is TGTGCCAGCAGTAACCTCGACAGGGGACAGACCCAGTACTTC. It codes for CASSNLDRGQTQYF.

This chain uses TRBV30 with TRBJ1-6; 12 bases line up with TRBD1. Germline V CDR1 and CDR2: GTSNPN, SVGIG (reference sequence). With 2 bases clipped from V and 9 bases from J, the junction kept 5 bases outside the gene matches. The CDR3 has 15 residues. The CDR3, as DNA: TGTGCCTGGAGTCGGGACAGGGGGCCGGTTTCACCCCTCCACTTT. It encodes CAWSRDRGPVSPLHF.

This clone was recorded once. This chain uses TRBV5-4 with TRBJ2-3, with unresolved D. Trimming cost V 0 bases and J 5 bases, with 7 bases left between them. CDR1 is SGHNT, CDR2 YYREEE, per germline (reference sequence). CDR3 length: 13 residues. The CDR3 region is CASSLAGQDTQYF. CDR3 sequence (DNA): TGTGCCAGCAGCTTGGCGGGTCAAGATACGCAGTATTTT.

J is TRBJ1-2 and V is TRBV6-6, with 7 bases that match TRBD1. The J segment lost 2 bases and the V segment lost 1 base, leaving 4 bases of the junction unmatched. The germline V gene has CDR1 MNHNY and CDR2 SVGAGI (reference sequence). This CDR3 region has 15 residues. The CDR3 region has the DNA TGTGCCAGCAGTTACTTGGGACAGCTGAACTATGGCTACACCTTC. It yields the protein CASSYLGQLNYGYTF.

V gene TRBV6-5 combines with J gene TRBJ1-2, with TRBD1 as a possible D gene (5 bases). The V gene's germline CDR1 is MNHEY and CDR2 SVGAGI. V was shortened by 5 bases and J by 8 bases, with 18 bases between the two germline ends. The CDR3 totals 14 residues. DNA for the CDR3: TGTGCCAGCAGTCCCGCGATTAGGGGCGGCGGCTACACCTTC. Its translation: CASSPAIRGGGYTF.